The 27 T cell receptor beta chains reported below all come from one sample, sequenced in a study of OX40 agonist ivuxolimab in advanced cancers. Using immunoSEQ multiplex PCR, the repertoire was profiled, and TCRdb retains in-frame clones only, with some absent. The table shows about 26,000 clones, with about four fifths occurring only once. The sample consisted of CD4+ or CD8+ T cells sorted from blood, taken in a trial of the OX40 agonist ivuxolimab. Every receptor here comes from an adult with an advanced solid tumor such as melanoma, head and neck, liver or kidney cancer.

This sequence joins TRBV30 and TRBJ2-2; 9 positions agree with TRBD1. The V gene's germline CDR1 is GTSNPN and CDR2 SVGIG (reference sequence). This CDR3 is 12 amino acids long. Losses at the gene ends were 8 bases for V and 5 bases for J; bases not matched to a gene: 3. The CDR3 protein is CAGTGLTGELFF. CDR3 sequence (DNA): TGTGCCGGGACAGGGCTAACCGGGGAGCTGTTTTTT. The full variable domain, rest sourced from reference TRBV30 and TRBJ2-2, is SQTIHQWPATLVQPVGSPLSLECTVEGTSNPNLYWYRQAAGRGLQLLFYSVGIGQISSEVPQNLSASRPQDRQFILSSKKLLLSDSGFYLCAGTGLTGELFFGEGSRLTVL.

The chain employs TRBV15 and TRBJ1-1; 9 positions match TRBD1. The V gene end was trimmed by 0 bases and the J gene end by 6 bases; junction bases not matched to a gene: 8. In germline, CDR1 is LNHNV, CDR2 YYDKDF (reference sequence). This CDR3 spans 16 amino acids. This chain's CDR3 is CATSREAGTGIAEAFF. As DNA, the CDR3 is TGTGCCACCAGCAGAGAGGCTGGGACAGGGATTGCTGAAGCTTTCTTT.

The chain uses TRBV2 and TRBJ1-5; no clear D gene. Trimming stripped 4 bases from V and 0 bases from J, with 13 bases between. The CDR3 extends over 16 amino acids. Germline CDR1 SNHLY, CDR2 FYNNEI. CDR3 amino acids: CASSAGSPISNQPQHF. CDR3 bases: TGTGCCAGCAGTGCCGGGTCCCCGATTAGCAATCAGCCCCAGCATTTT.

The chain has TRBV4-2 and TRBJ1-2; no clear D. Germline V gives CDR1 LGHNA, CDR2 YNFKEQ. This CDR3 spans 16 amino acids. V lost 0 bases and J lost 6, with 17 bases in between. The CDR3 sequence is CASSQEDGLTKNGYTF. CDR3 DNA sequence: TGTGCCAGCAGCCAAGAGGACGGACTGACCAAAAATGGCTACACCTTC.

The rearrangement joins TRBV15 to TRBJ1-6; the D gene is possibly TRBD1 (6 bases). The V gene's germline CDR1 is LNHNV and CDR2 YYDKDF (reference sequence). The CDR3 has 16 amino acids. Trimming left V 8 bases short and J 10 bases short, with 24 bases between. The CDR3 is CATRDTGNFLRSPLHF. As DNA, the CDR3 is TGTGCCACCCGGGATACAGGGAACTTTTTAAGGTCACCCCTCCACTTT.

This chain links TRBV7-3 with TRBJ2-3; D not resolved. The CDR3 is made up of 14 amino acids. V lost 4 bases to trimming and J lost 0 bases, with 8 bases between them. The germline CDR1 and CDR2 sequences are SGHTA and FQGTGA. DNA of the CDR3: TGTGCCAGCAGCTCGAGTGCTAGCACAGATACGCAGTATTTT. Its translation: CASSSSASTDTQYF.

The chain is built from TRBV12-5 and TRBJ2-7; D not resolved. V was shortened by 4 bases and J by 7 bases, with 2 bases between the two germline ends. Germline-derived CDR1 and CDR2 are LGHNT and FRNRAP. The CDR3 totals 9 residues. CDR3 nucleotides: TGTGCTAGTGGTTCTGAGCAGTACTTC. Translated: CASGSEQYF.

The V gene is TRBV27, the J gene TRBJ2-5, with D uncertain. V was pared by 4 bases and J by 5 bases, with 14 bases between. CDR1 is MNHEY, CDR2 SMNVEV, per germline (reference sequence). CDR3 length: 14 amino acids. The CDR3 here is CASSYSGVWETQYF. The CDR3 nucleotides are TGTGCCAGCAGTTATTCAGGAGTCTGGGAGACCCAGTACTTC.

The gene calls are TRBV7-3 and TRBJ2-2; 7 bases match TRBD1. Trimming took 3 bases from V and 4 from J; bases not matched to a gene: 5. Germline assignment: CDR1 SGHTA and CDR2 FQGTGA. The CDR3 is 15 amino acids. CDR3 in DNA: TGTGCCAGCAGCTTGACAGGGTTGGGCACCGGGGAGCTGTTTTTT. This translates into CASSLTGLGTGELFF.

V usage is TRBV5-1 and J usage is TRBJ2-3, with D perhaps TRBD1 (5 bases). Germline V gene data show CDR1 as SGHRS and CDR2 as YFSETQ. The length of the CDR3 is 15 residues. V shed 0 bases and J shed 6 bases, with 14 bases lying between them. CDR3 region: CASSLGGRALDTQYF. DNA of the CDR3: TGCGCCAGCAGCTTGGGAGGCAGGGCTTTGGATACGCAGTATTTT. The full variable domain, rest sourced from reference TRBV5-1 and TRBJ2-3, is KAGVTQTPRYLIKTRGQQVTLSCSPISGHRSVSWYQQTPGQGLQFLFEYFSETQRNKGNFPGRFSGRQFSNSRSEMNVSTLELGDSALYLCASSLGGRALDTQYFGPGTRLTVL.

The chain employs TRBV14 and TRBJ2-5; D is undetermined. The assigned J gene may be wrong: the sequence end matches TRBJ2-7 better. The CDR3 loop spans 14 amino acids. Per germline, CDR1 SGHDN and CDR2 FVKESK. The CDR3 is CASSQVTHVYEQYF. As DNA, the CDR3 is TGTGCCAGCAGCCAAGTAACCCACGTATACGAGCAGTACTTC.

The J gene is TRBJ2-4, the V gene TRBV4-3; 11 bases fit TRBD1. Germline V gene data show CDR1 as LGHNA and CDR2 as YSLEER. Losses at the gene ends were 4 bases for V and 1 base for J; bases not matched to a gene: 6. CDR3 size: 17 residues. CDR3 sequence reads: CASSPRGQGAAKNIQYF. In DNA form, the CDR3 reads TGCGCCAGCAGCCCCCGTGGACAGGGGGCCGCCAAAAACATTCAGTACTTC.

CDR3 amino acids: CASRTTGYYGYTF. DNA for the CDR3: TGTGCCAGCAGGACTACAGGGTACTATGGCTACACCTTC. The chain joins TRBV28 to TRBJ1-2, with D possibly matching TRBD1 (6 bases). Trimming cost V 6 bases and J 3 bases, with 11 bases left between them. The germline V gene has CDR1 MDHEN and CDR2 SYDVKM. This CDR3 comprises 13 residues.

The V gene is TRBV7-9, the J gene TRBJ1-2; a weak D match, TRBD1 (6 bases). V was pared by 1 base and J by 0 bases, with 18 bases between. CDR3 length: 18 residues. The germline V gene encodes CDR1 SEHNR and CDR2 FQNEAQ (reference sequence). CDR3: CASSLGGQGPLANYGYTF. The CDR3 DNA is TGTGCCAGCAGCTTAGGCGGGCAGGGGCCCCTAGCTAACTATGGCTACACCTTC.

This clone was detected once. The chain is built from TRBV5-5 and TRBJ1-1; D gene unclear. The CDR3 is made up of 11 amino acids. V was shortened by 4 bases and J by 9 bases, with 10 bases between the two germline ends. Germline CDR1 is SGHKS and CDR2 is YYEKEE (reference sequence). This chain's CDR3 is CASSPWTQAFF. In DNA form, the CDR3 reads TGTGCCAGCAGCCCTTGGACGCAAGCTTTCTTT.

The V and J genes are TRBV11-2 and TRBJ2-7; TRBD1 agrees at 9 bases. Trimming removed 5 bases from V and 2 bases from J; junction bases left unmatched: 4. Germline CDR1 and CDR2: SGHAT and FQNNGV. CDR3 size: 14 residues. The CDR3 nucleotides are TGTGCCAGCAGCCTGGGACAGGGTACCTACGAGCAGTACTTC. As protein: CASSLGQGTYEQYF.

The chain recombines TRBV27 with TRBJ2-7, with D possibly TRBD2 on 6 matching bases. The germline V gene has CDR1 MNHEY and CDR2 SMNVEV (reference sequence). The germline V and J ends were trimmed by 6 bases and 4 bases, with 7 bases remaining between them. The CDR3 is 11 residues long. CDR3 sequence: CASRSGYEQYF. Here the CDR3 DNA reads TGTGCCAGCAGGAGCGGGTACGAGCAGTACTTC.

This rearrangement joins TRBV5-1 to TRBJ2-2; D perhaps matches TRBD1 (6 bases). The germline V gene has CDR1 SGHRS and CDR2 YFSETQ. The CDR3 runs 15 residues. Between the trimmed V and J ends, which lost 0 bases and 7 bases, there was a span of 13 bases. DNA of the CDR3: TGCGCCAGCAGCTTGGTTACAGGGAATGGCGGGGAGCTGTTTTTT. Translating gives CASSLVTGNGGELFF.

This chain connects TRBV2 to TRBJ2-1, with D uncertain. CDR3 length: 13 residues. With 0 bases removed from V and 10 bases from J, the gap between germline ends came to 10 bases. Per the germline V gene, CDR1 is SNHLY and CDR2 is FYNNEI. CDR3 loop: CASSEARGVEQFF. Written as DNA, the CDR3 is TGTGCCAGCAGTGAAGCGCGAGGAGTGGAGCAGTTCTTC.

The chain carries TRBV2 and TRBJ1-5; no reliable D call. Between the trimmed V and J ends, which lost 6 bases and 9 bases, there was a span of 18 bases. Germline CDR1 reads SNHLY; CDR2 reads FYNNEI. This CDR3 has 14 residues. In nucleotides, the CDR3 is TGTGCCAGCAGCCTAGGTCAGCCGGTCGGGCCCCAGCATTTT. Translating it yields CASSLGQPVGPQHF.

About this clone: A junction end diverges from the germline sequence, so it may reflect a read error. The V and J genes are TRBV4-2 and TRBJ1-2; D remains unclear. The CDR3 runs 16 residues. Germline V gene sequence: CDR1 LGHNA, CDR2 YNFKEQ. The CDR3, as DNA: TGTGCCAGCAGTCAAGATATCGGCAGAGTGAACTATGGCTACACCTTC. It codes for CASSQDIGRVNYGYTF.

This clone was seen a single time. The CDR3 nucleotides are TGTGCCAGCAGCTTAGTTGAGACTAGCTTTTTAAATGAGCAGTTCTTC. Protein: CASSLVETSFLNEQFF. This chain uses TRBV7-6 with TRBJ2-1, with TRBD2 matching 7 bases. With 1 base clipped from V and 7 bases from J, the junction kept 10 bases outside the gene matches. CDR3 length equals 16 residues. Germline assignment: CDR1 SGHVS and CDR2 FNYEAQ. Full variable domain (remainder filled in from reference TRBV7-6 and TRBJ2-1): GAGVSQSPRYKVTKRGQDVALRCDPISGHVSLYWYRQALGQGPEFLTYFNYEAQQDKSGLPNDRFSAERPEGSISTLTIQRTEQRDSAMYRCASSLVETSFLNEQFFGPGTRLTVL.

The chain employs TRBV13 and TRBJ1-1, with TRBD1 as a possible D gene (5 bases). Germline V gene data show CDR1 as PRHDT and CDR2 as FYEKMQ (reference sequence). This CDR3 spans 15 amino acids. With 5 bases removed from V and 6 bases from J, the gap between germline ends came to 19 bases. The CDR3 DNA sequence: TGTGCCAGCAGCCCAGGGTGGGGGAAGGTGCCTGAAGCTTTCTTT. Translating gives CASSPGWGKVPEAFF.

The chain recombines TRBV5-1 with TRBJ1-2; a possible D gene is TRBD1 (6 bases). The length of the CDR3 is 14 residues. Trimming left V 3 bases short and J 5 bases short, with 14 bases between. Looked up from germline, CDR1 is SGHRS and CDR2 is YFSETQ. The CDR3 nucleotides read TGCGCCAGCAGCTCGACAGGTCATTCTTATGGCTACACCTTC. It encodes CASSSTGHSYGYTF.

This clone was seen only once. This chain joins TRBV7-9 and TRBJ1-3, with 7 bases aligning to TRBD1. CDR1 is SEHNR, CDR2 FQNEAQ, per germline (reference sequence). The CDR3 covers 16 residues. V trimming: 5 bases; J trimming: 4 bases; junction bases outside the gene matches: 11. This CDR3 is CASSPTPGGSGNTIYF. DNA for the CDR3: TGTGCCAGCAGCCCTACCCCAGGGGGTTCCGGAAACACCATATATTTT.

Worth noting for this clone: A read error is likely here: a far larger clone is one base away. Different DNA sequences within this sample yield the same CDR3. The chain joins TRBV11-2 to TRBJ1-1; unclear D gene. Germline CDR1 reads SGHAT; CDR2 reads FQNNGV. The CDR3 has 13 amino acids. This CDR3 reads CASSPQRNTEAFF. In DNA, the CDR3 is TGCGCCAGCAGCCCCCAAAGGAACACTGAAGCTTTCTTT.

Here the CDR3 reads CASSTPMRGGTEAFF. Here the CDR3 DNA reads TGTGCCAGCAGCACCCCCATGAGGGGAGGGACTGAAGCTTTCTTT. V gene TRBV7-9 combines with J gene TRBJ1-1; TRBD1 is a possible D gene (5 bases). CDR1 and CDR2 from the germline V gene are SEHNR and FQNEAQ (reference sequence). V lost 5 bases, J lost 5 bases, and 18 bases lay in between. CDR3 size: 15 residues.